The 22 T cell receptor beta chains below were found in one sample sequenced in a study of blood T cell repertoires in COVID-19. Sequenced by immunoSEQ multiplex PCR; TCRdb stores in-frame clones only, minus some. Among around 260,000 clones listed, more than 70% were seen once. The sample comprised peripheral blood. These receptors were obtained from a woman aged 50 to 60 with acute or convalescent COVID-19.

The chain carries TRBV9 and TRBJ1-6; D is possibly TRBD1 (6 bases). The V end was cut by 3 bases, the J end by 5 bases, with 12 bases between. The germline V gene has CDR1 SGDLS and CDR2 YYNGEE. The CDR3 covers 15 residues. The chain's CDR3 is CASSASGADNSPLHF. The CDR3 DNA sequence: TGTGCCAGCAGCGCTTCAGGGGCGGATAATTCACCCCTCCACTTT. The variable domain in full, completed from reference TRBV9 and TRBJ1-6, reads DSGVTQTPKHLITATGQRVTLRCSPRSGDLSVYWYQQSLDQGLQFLIQYYNGEERAKGNILERFSAQQFPDLHSELNLSSLELGDSALYFCASSASGADNSPLHFGNGTRLTVT.

The chain employs TRBV7-9 and TRBJ2-7; the D gene is possibly TRBD2 (5 bases). The CDR3 has 15 residues. Trimming cost V 0 bases and J 5 bases, with 14 bases left between them. Germline loops: CDR1 SEHNR, CDR2 FQNEAQ (reference sequence). CDR3 residues: CASSLAQVPGNEQYF. CDR3 nucleotides: TGTGCCAGCAGCTTAGCGCAGGTCCCGGGAAACGAGCAGTACTTC.

The rearrangement joins TRBV3-1 (or the pseudogene TRBV3-2) to TRBJ2-7; the match to TRBD2 covers 14 bases. The CDR3 is 14 amino acids. Germline V lookup: CDR1 LGHDT, CDR2 YNNKEL (reference sequence). CDR3 coding DNA: TGTCCGGGGACTAGCGGGAGATCTCGCTACGAGCAGTACTTC. Protein sequence: CPGTSGRSRYEQYF.

This rearrangement joins TRBV11-1 to TRBJ2-7; 8 positions agree with TRBD1. The CDR3 covers 16 residues. CDR1 and CDR2 from the germline V gene are SGHAT and FQDESV (reference sequence). V lost 4 bases and J lost 1; bases outside the gene matches: 9. The CDR3 DNA reads TGTGCCAGCAGCTCCCCTTGGACAGGGAAGTCCTACGAGCAGTACTTC. Translation: CASSSPWTGKSYEQYF.

The genes are TRBV5-1 and TRBJ1-2; D gene unclear. Trimming removed 2 bases at V and 4 bases at J, with 12 bases between. This CDR3 spans 14 amino acids. Germline assignment: CDR1 SGHRS and CDR2 YFSETQ. The CDR3 DNA follows: TGCGCCAGCAGCTTTGAACGGGGAACCTATGGCTACACCTTC. This translates into CASSFERGTYGYTF.

The chain combines TRBV6-5 with TRBJ2-2; D remains ambiguous. V lost 3 bases and J lost 1, with 9 bases in between. The CDR3 has 15 residues. The germline V gene encodes CDR1 MNHEY and CDR2 SVGAGI. CDR3 in amino acids: CASSYSGRNTGELFF. The CDR3 region has the DNA TGTGCCAGCAGTTATTCAGGCCGGAACACCGGGGAGCTGTTTTTT.

The chain combines TRBV7-3 with TRBJ2-1; the match to TRBD2 covers 12 bases. Looked up from germline, CDR1 is SGHTA and CDR2 is FQGTGA. The ends lost 1 base at V and 5 bases at J; junction bases unmatched: 18. CDR3 length: 21 residues. CDR3 bases: TGTGCCAGCAGCTTAAAATCATGGGGTAGACTAGCGGGAGCCCCACACAATGAGCAGTTCTTC. It is translated as CASSLKSWGRLAGAPHNEQFF.

On this clone: The junction does not match germline at one end; this may be a read error. The chain recombines TRBV7-2 with TRBJ2-7; 11 bases align to TRBD2. CDR1 is SGHTA and CDR2 is FQGNSA in the germline V gene. The CDR3 runs to 15 residues. CDR3 coding DNA: TGTGCCAGCAGCATAGCGGGAGGGCTTCGGAACGAGCAGTACTTC. Translated: CASSIAGGLRNEQYF.

The genes are TRBV28 and TRBJ2-1, with 11 bases matching TRBD2. The CDR3 extends over 14 amino acids. Germline V lookup: CDR1 MDHEN, CDR2 SYDVKM. The V gene end was trimmed by 3 bases and the J gene end by 12 bases; junction bases not matched to a gene: 7. The CDR3 sequence: CASSFGETSGMQFF. CDR3 bases: TGTGCCAGCAGTTTTGGGGAGACTAGCGGGATGCAGTTCTTC.

The chain joins TRBV5-8 to TRBJ1-5, with D maybe TRBD1 (5 bases). The CDR3 runs 15 residues. In germline, CDR1 is SGHTS, CDR2 YDEGEE. V shed 1 base and J shed 0 bases, with 8 bases lying between them. CDR3 DNA sequence: TGTGCCAGCAGCTTGCGGACAATTAGCAATCAGCCCCAGCATTTT. Translated, it gives CASSLRTISNQPQHF.

The rearrangement uses TRBV19 and TRBJ2-2; D possibly corresponds to TRBD2 (5 bases). Germline CDR1 reads LNHDA; CDR2 reads SQIVND (reference sequence). CDR3 length: 17 residues. V was pared by 5 bases and J by 4 bases, with 20 bases between. CDR3 amino acids: CASSAGSGIRITGELFF. In nucleotides, the CDR3 is TGTGCCAGTAGTGCAGGATCGGGAATTCGTATCACCGGGGAGCTGTTTTTT.

The J gene is TRBJ1-1, the V gene TRBV5-4, with a weak D call TRBD1 (5 bases). The germline V and J ends were trimmed by 4 bases and 1 base, with 11 bases remaining between them. The germline gives CDR1 SGHNT, CDR2 YYREEE (reference sequence). The CDR3 loop spans 14 amino acids. The CDR3 is CASSRETGNTEAFF. The CDR3 nucleotides are TGTGCCAGCAGCAGAGAAACAGGGAACACTGAAGCTTTCTTT.

Details on this clone: A read error may produce the germline difference seen at one junction end. The chain is built from TRBV24-1 and TRBJ1-2; D is unresolved. The CDR3 sequence is 13 residues long. CDR1 and CDR2 from the germline V gene are KGHDR and SFDVKD. The CDR3 spells CATSEAESMRYTF. CDR3 nucleotide sequence: TGTGCCACGAGTGAGGCGGAATCTATGCGCTACACCTTC.

In its sample, this clone was seen once. The rearrangement joins TRBV28 to TRBJ1-2; the match to TRBD1 covers 8 bases. The germline V gene encodes CDR1 MDHEN and CDR2 SYDVKM. Trimming at V came to 3 bases and at J to 1 base, leaving 4 bases not matched to a gene. The CDR3 consists of 15 residues. CDR3 region: CASSFEDRDNYGYTF. The CDR3 DNA follows: TGTGCCAGCAGTTTTGAGGACAGGGATAACTATGGCTACACCTTC.

The V gene is TRBV5-5, the J gene TRBJ1-5; possibly TRBD1 for D (6 bases). Germline V gene lookup returns CDR1 SGHKS and CDR2 YYEKEE (reference sequence). The CDR3 extends over 15 amino acids. The V and J ends lost 1 base and 7 bases respectively, with 15 bases between them. The CDR3 loop is CASSLSQGPYQPQHF. CDR3 sequence (DNA): TGTGCCAGCAGCTTGAGTCAGGGGCCTTACCAGCCCCAGCATTTT.

This rearrangement joins TRBV19 to TRBJ2-1; D might be TRBD1 (6 bases). From germline, CDR1 is LNHDA and CDR2 SQIVND (reference sequence). Trimming left V 5 bases short and J 0 bases short, with 20 bases between. The CDR3 is made up of 18 amino acids. The CDR3 sequence: CASSSYWTDFSSYNEQFF. The CDR3 DNA follows: TGTGCCAGTAGTTCCTACTGGACAGACTTTAGCTCCTACAATGAGCAGTTCTTC.

This clone showed up just once. The CDR3 DNA sequence: TGTGCCAGCAGCTCGACCCGGGACAGGGGTATGGAGACCCAGTACTTC. Amino acid sequence: CASSSTRDRGMETQYF. The chain uses TRBV5-6 and TRBJ2-5, with 10 bases matching TRBD1. Germline V CDR1 and CDR2: SGHDT, YYEEEE. V shed 3 bases, J shed 5 bases, and the junction held 10 bases outside the gene matches. This CDR3 is built from 16 residues.

The V gene is TRBV19, the J gene TRBJ2-5; a weak D match, TRBD2 (7 bases). V dropped 3 bases and J dropped 5 bases, with 13 bases sitting between them. Germline CDR1 and CDR2: LNHDA and SQIVND (reference sequence). This CDR3 comprises 14 residues. In nucleotides, the CDR3 is TGTGCCAGTAGTATTGCCAGGGGAGGGGAGACCCAGTACTTC. As protein: CASSIARGGETQYF.

The CDR3 sequence: CASSSSSGRSYEQYF. CDR3 DNA sequence: TGTGCCAGTAGTTCGTCTAGCGGGAGGTCCTACGAGCAGTACTTC. The chain joins TRBV19 to TRBJ2-7; 11 bases line up with TRBD2. Trimming removed 5 bases from V and 1 base from J; junction bases left unmatched: 4. The CDR3 runs 15 residues. Looked up from germline, CDR1 is LNHDA and CDR2 is SQIVND (reference sequence). Using reference TRBV19 and TRBJ2-7 for the parts outside the CDR3, the full variable domain is DGGITQSPKYLFRKEGQNVTLSCEQNLNHDAMYWYRQDPGQGLRLIYYSQIVNDFQKGDIAEGYSVSREKKESFPLTVTSAQKNPTAFYLCASSSSSGRSYEQYFGPGTRLTVT.

V usage is TRBV6-5 and J usage is TRBJ2-3, with 8 nucleotides matching TRBD2. The CDR3 is 16 amino acids. V lost 0 bases to trimming and J lost 5 bases; unmatched junction nucleotides: 7. The germline gives CDR1 MNHEY, CDR2 SVGAGI. The CDR3 reads CASSYSIPLAGDTQYF. The CDR3 coding sequence is TGTGCCAGCAGTTACTCGATTCCGCTAGCGGGAGATACGCAGTATTTT.

V gene TRBV30 combines with J gene TRBJ1-4; 8 bases line up with TRBD1. This CDR3 region has 15 residues. J was trimmed by 7 bases and V by 1 base; bases with no gene match: 8. Germline V gene lookup returns CDR1 GTSNPN and CDR2 SVGIG (reference sequence). The CDR3 sequence: CAWSAGQGGSEKLFF. Written as DNA, the CDR3 is TGTGCCTGGAGTGCCGGACAGGGCGGCTCTGAAAAACTGTTTTTT.

This clone showed up just once. J is TRBJ1-6 and V is TRBV7-2, with D possibly being TRBD1 (6 bases). This CDR3 has 14 amino acids. Germline V gives CDR1 SGHTA, CDR2 FQGNSA. Trimming took 5 bases from V and 8 from J, leaving 13 bases between them. DNA of the CDR3: TGTGCCAGCAGCCTAAGACAGGCAGATTCACCCCTCCACTTT. Encoded protein: CASSLRQADSPLHF.